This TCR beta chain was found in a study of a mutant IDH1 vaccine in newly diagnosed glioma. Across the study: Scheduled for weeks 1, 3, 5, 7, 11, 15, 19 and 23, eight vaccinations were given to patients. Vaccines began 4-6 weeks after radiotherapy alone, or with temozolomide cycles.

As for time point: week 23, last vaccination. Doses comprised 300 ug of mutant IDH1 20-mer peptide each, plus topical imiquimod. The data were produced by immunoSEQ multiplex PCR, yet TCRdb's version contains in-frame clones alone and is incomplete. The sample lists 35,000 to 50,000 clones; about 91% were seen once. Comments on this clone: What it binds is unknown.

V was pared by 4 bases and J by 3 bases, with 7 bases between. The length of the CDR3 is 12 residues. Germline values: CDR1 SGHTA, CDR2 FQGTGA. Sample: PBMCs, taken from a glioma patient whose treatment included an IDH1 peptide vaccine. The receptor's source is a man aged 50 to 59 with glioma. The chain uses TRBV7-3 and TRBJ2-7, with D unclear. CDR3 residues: CASSSTGYEQYF. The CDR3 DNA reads TGTGCCAGCAGCTCTACGGGCTACGAGCAGTACTTC.